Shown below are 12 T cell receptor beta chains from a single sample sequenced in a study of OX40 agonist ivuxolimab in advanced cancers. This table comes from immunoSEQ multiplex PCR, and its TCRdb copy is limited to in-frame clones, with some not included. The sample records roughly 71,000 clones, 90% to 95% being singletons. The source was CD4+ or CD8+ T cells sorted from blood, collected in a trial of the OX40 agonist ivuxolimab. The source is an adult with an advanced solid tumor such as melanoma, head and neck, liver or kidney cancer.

The CDR3 coding sequence is TGTGCCAGCAGTCCTGGACATCCGGGGGGCTACGAGCAGTACTTC. It encodes CASSPGHPGGYEQYF. The chain carries TRBV6-5 and TRBJ2-7; 7 nucleotides align to TRBD2. The V gene's germline CDR1 is MNHEY and CDR2 SVGAGI. The CDR3 covers 15 residues. Trimming at V came to 5 bases and at J to 3 bases, leaving 10 bases not matched to a gene.

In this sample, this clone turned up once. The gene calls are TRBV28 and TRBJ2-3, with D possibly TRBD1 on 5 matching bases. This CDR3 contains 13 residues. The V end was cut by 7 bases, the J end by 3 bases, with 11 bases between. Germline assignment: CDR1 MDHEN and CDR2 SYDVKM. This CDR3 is CASKVRVTDTQYF. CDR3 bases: TGTGCCAGCAAGGTCAGGGTTACAGATACGCAGTATTTT.

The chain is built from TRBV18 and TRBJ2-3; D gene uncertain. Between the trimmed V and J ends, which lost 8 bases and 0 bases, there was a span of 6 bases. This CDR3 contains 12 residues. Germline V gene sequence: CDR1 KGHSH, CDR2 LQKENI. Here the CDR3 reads CASASSTDTQYF. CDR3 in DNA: TGTGCCAGCGCCTCTAGCACAGATACGCAGTATTTT.

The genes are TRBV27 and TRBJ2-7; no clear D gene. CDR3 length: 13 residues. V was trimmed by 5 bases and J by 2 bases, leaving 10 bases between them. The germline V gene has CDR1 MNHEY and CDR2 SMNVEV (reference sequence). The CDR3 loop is CASSPVGPYEQYF. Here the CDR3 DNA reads TGTGCCAGCAGTCCCGTTGGACCCTACGAGCAGTACTTC.

The CDR3 loop is CASSQDTDLAGVSYEQYF. CDR3 DNA sequence: TGTGCCAGCAGCCAAGATACTGATCTAGCGGGGGTAAGCTACGAGCAGTACTTC. The V call is TRBV4-2, the J call TRBJ2-7; TRBD2 agrees at 10 bases. CDR3 length equals 18 residues. The V segment lost 0 bases and the J segment 3 bases; nucleotides outside the gene matches: 11. Germline assignment: CDR1 LGHNA and CDR2 YNFKEQ.

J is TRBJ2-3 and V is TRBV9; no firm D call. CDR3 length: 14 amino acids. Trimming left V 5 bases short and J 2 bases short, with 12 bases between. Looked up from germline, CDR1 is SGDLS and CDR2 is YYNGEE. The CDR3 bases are TGTGCCAGCAGTCTTATGAAGCACACAGATACGCAGTATTTT. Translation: CASSLMKHTDTQYF. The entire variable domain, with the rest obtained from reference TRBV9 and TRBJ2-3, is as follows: DSGVTQTPKHLITATGQRVTLRCSPRSGDLSVYWYQQSLDQGLQFLIQYYNGEERAKGNILERFSAQQFPDLHSELNLSSLELGDSALYFCASSLMKHTDTQYFGPGTRLTVL.

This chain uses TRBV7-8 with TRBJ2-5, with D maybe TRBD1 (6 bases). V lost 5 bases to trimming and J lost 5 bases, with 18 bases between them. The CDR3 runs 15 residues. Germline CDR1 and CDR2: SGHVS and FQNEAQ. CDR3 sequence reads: CASSAGVGTSETQYF. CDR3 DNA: TGTGCCAGCAGCGCCGGGGTGGGGACAAGTGAGACCCAGTACTTC. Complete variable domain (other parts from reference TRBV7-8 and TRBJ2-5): GAGVSQSPRYKVAKRGQDVALRCDPISGHVSLFWYQQALGQGPEFLTYFQNEAQLDKSGLPSDRFFAERPEGSVSTLKIQRTQQEDSAVYLCASSAGVGTSETQYFGPGTRLLVL.

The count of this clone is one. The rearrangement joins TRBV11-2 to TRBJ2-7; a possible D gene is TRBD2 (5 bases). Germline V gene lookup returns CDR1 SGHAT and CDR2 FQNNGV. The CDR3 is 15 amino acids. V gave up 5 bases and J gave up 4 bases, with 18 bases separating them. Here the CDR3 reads CASSPSAAEDYEQYF. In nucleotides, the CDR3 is TGTGCCAGCAGCCCAAGCGCAGCGGAAGATTACGAGCAGTACTTC.

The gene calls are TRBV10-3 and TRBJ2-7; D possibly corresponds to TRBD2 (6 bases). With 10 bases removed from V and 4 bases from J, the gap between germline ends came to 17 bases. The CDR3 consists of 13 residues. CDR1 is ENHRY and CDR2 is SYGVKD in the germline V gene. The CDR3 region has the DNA TGTGCCACCAAGGCGGGAACGACGTACGAGCAGTACTTC. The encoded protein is CATKAGTTYEQYF.

The CDR3 sequence: CASSLRGIESYNEQFF. The CDR3 DNA follows: TGTGCCAGCAGCTTACGGGGTATTGAATCCTACAATGAGCAGTTCTTC. The chain carries TRBV7-3 and TRBJ2-1, with a tentative D call TRBD2 (5 bases). Per the germline V gene, CDR1 is SGHTA and CDR2 is FQGTGA. The V and J ends lost 2 bases and 1 base respectively, with 12 bases between them. This CDR3 region has 16 residues.

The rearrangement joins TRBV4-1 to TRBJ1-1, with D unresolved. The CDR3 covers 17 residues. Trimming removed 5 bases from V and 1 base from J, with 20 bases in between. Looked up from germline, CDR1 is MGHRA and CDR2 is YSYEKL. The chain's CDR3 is CASSVPYEGKENTEAFF. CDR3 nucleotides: TGCGCCAGCAGCGTCCCCTACGAAGGGAAAGAGAACACTGAAGCTTTCTTT.

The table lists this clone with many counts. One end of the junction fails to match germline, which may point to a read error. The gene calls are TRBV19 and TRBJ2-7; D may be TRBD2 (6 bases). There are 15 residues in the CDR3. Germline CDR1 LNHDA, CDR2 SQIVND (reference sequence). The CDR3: CASSPIADPSNEQYF. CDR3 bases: TGTGCCAGTAGTCCTATAGCGGACCCCTCCAACGAGCAGTACTTC. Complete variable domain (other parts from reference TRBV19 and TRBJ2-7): DGGITQSPKYLFRKEGQNVTLSCEQNLNHDAMYWYRQDPGQGLRLIYYSQIVNDFQKGDIAEGYSVSREKKESFPLTVTSAQKNPTAFYLCASSPIADPSNEQYFGPGTRLTVT.